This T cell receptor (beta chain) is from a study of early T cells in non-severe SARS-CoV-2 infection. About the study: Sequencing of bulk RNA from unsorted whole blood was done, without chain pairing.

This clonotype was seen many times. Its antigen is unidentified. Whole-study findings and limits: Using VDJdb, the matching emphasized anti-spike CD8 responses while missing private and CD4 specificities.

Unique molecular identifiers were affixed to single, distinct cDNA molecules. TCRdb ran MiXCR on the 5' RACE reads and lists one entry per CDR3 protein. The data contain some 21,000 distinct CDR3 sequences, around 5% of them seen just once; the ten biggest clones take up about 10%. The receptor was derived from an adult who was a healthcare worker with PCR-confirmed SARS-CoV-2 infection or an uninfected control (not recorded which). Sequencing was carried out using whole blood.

CDR3 sequence (DNA): TGCGCCAGCAGCCAAGCTTCGGGCAGGGGGGATTACTATGGCTACACCTTC. Its protein is CASSQASGRGDYYGYTF. This chain uses TRBV4-3 with TRBJ1-2; 7 bases map to TRBD1. V dropped 1 base and J dropped 3; count of bases not matched to a gene: 11. The CDR3 spans 17 residues. Germline CDR1 and CDR2: LGHNA and YSLEER.